These 5 T cell receptor beta chains originate from one sample sequenced in a study of T cells in Graves' hyperthyroidism and ophthalmopathy (dated by TCRdb to between 2019 and 2020). Library preparation used multiplex PCR. Sequencing was carried out with an Illumina HiSeq 2000. The TCR beta CDR3 regions were amplified from RNA transcripts. A first-round RT-PCR of the TCR CDR3 used the HTBI primer set with the Qiagen OneStep RT-PCR kit. The public reads were reprocessed in TCRdb via fastp at Q25 and MiXCR, keeping in-frame beta chains. CDR3 protein duplicates are merged, each entry listing the most common genes and DNA. For this sample the table gives some 650,000 distinct CDR3 sequences, of which more than 15% were detected only once. Jointly, the top ten make up around 3.5% of the sample. Sequenced material: blood. The source of these receptors is a woman in her thirties or forties with Graves' ophthalmopathy.

CDR3 coding DNA: TGTGCCAGCAGCGTCGGACAGGGGCGACTGAATGAGCAGTTCTTC. Protein: CASSVGQGRLNEQFF. This chain uses TRBV7-8 with TRBJ2-1; 9 nucleotides match TRBD1. Germline CDR1 is SGHVS and CDR2 is FQNEAQ. There are 15 residues in the CDR3. V was clipped by 5 bases and J by 7 bases; unmatched bases: 9.

Many counts were recorded for this clonotype. V gene TRBV2 combines with J gene TRBJ2-1; 10 nucleotides agree with TRBD2. Per germline, CDR1 SNHLY and CDR2 FYNNEI. The CDR3 has 14 amino acids. Trimming at V came to 6 bases and at J to 10 bases, leaving 9 bases not matched to a gene. CDR3 coding DNA: TGTGCCAGCAGAGTGGCTAGCGGGAGTCAAGAGCAGTTCTTC. Encoded protein: CASRVASGSQEQFF.

This clonotype has ten or more counts. The V and J genes are TRBV30 and TRBJ2-5; TRBD2 agrees at 9 bases. CDR1 GTSNPN and CDR2 SVGIG come from the germline V gene (reference sequence). J gave up 4 bases and V 5 bases, and 5 bases lay outside the gene matches. The CDR3 is 13 amino acids. In nucleotides, the CDR3 is TGTGCCTGGGATAGCGGGGGCGGAGAGACCCAGTACTTC. This gives the protein CAWDSGGGETQYF.

V and J are TRBV9 and TRBJ1-6, with D unresolved. The V gene lost 2 bases and the J gene lost 9 bases, with 12 bases spanning the gap. Looked up from germline, CDR1 is SGDLS and CDR2 is YYNGEE. This CDR3 has 14 amino acids. The CDR3 here is CASSVSDHPSPLHF. The DNA of the CDR3 is TGTGCCAGCAGCGTTAGTGACCACCCTTCACCCCTCCACTTT. The variable domain in full, completed from reference TRBV9 and TRBJ1-6, reads DSGVTQTPKHLITATGQRVTLRCSPRSGDLSVYWYQQSLDQGLQFLIQYYNGEERAKGNILERFSAQQFPDLHSELNLSSLELGDSALYFCASSVSDHPSPLHFGNGTRLTVT.

In the case of this clonotype: A much larger clone differs by one base, so this may be a read error. This chain joins TRBV5-5 and TRBJ1-1, with no clear D. Looked up from germline, CDR1 is SGHKS and CDR2 is YYEKEE (reference sequence). This CDR3 region has 14 residues. CDR3 nucleotide sequence: TGCGCCAGCAGTCTTGACCCGGGAAGGACTGAAGCTTTCTTT. Protein product: CASSLDPGRTEAFF.